This T cell receptor (beta chain) was identified during a study of control samples from healthy donors and cancer patients. This table comes from immunoSEQ multiplex PCR, and its TCRdb copy is limited to in-frame clones, with some not included. Seen here are 95,000 to 100,000 clones, around nine tenths observed once, and the top ten hold about 7.8%. The CDR3 loop spans 16 amino acids. The germline CDR1 and CDR2 sequences are SGHTS and YDEGEE. Between the trimmed V and J ends, which lost 7 bases and 0 bases, there was a span of 16 bases. The genes are TRBV5-8 and TRBJ2-2, with D possibly TRBD1 on 6 matching bases. Source material: blood. This TCR derives from a young man in good health. CDR3 region: CASRPFKGANTGELFF. The CDR3 DNA sequence: TGTGCCAGCCGCCCCTTTAAGGGGGCGAACACCGGGGAGCTGTTTTTT.